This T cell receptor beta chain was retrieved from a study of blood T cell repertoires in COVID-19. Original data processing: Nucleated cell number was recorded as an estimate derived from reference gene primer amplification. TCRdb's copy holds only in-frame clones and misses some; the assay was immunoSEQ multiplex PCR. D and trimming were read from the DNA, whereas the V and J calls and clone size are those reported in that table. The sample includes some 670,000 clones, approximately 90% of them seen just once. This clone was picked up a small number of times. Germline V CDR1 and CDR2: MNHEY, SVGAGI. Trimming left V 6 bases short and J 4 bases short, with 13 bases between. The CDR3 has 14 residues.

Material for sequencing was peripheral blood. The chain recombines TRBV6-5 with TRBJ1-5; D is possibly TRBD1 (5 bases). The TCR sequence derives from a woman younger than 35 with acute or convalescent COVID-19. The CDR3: CASRGRGVNQPQHF. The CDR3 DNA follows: TGTGCCAGCAGGGGGCGGGGGGTGAATCAGCCCCAGCATTTT.